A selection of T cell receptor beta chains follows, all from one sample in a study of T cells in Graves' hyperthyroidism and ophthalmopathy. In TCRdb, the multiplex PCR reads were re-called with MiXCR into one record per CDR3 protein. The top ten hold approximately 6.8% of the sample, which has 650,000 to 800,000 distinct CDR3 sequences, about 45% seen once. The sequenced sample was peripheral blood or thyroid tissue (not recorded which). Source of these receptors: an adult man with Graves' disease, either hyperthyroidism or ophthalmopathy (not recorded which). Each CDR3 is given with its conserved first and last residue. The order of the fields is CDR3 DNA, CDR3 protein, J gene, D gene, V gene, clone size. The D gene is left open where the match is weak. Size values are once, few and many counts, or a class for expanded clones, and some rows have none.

CDR3 DNA: TGTGCCAGTAGTATCCCTGGGAACTACGAGCAGTACTTC
CDR3 protein: CASSIPGNYEQYF
J gene: TRBJ2-7
D gene: -
V gene: TRBV19
clone size: -

CDR3 DNA: TGTGCCAGCACCCTTACCCTCAGGGAGGGGAGCTCTGGGAACACCATATATTTT
CDR3 protein: CASTLTLREGSSGNTIYF
J gene: TRBJ1-3
D gene: -
V gene: TRBV2
clone size: few

CDR3 DNA: TGCAGCGTTGAAGACAGCAGCCTTAATAACTATGGCTACACCTTC
CDR3 protein: CSVEDSSLNNYGYTF
J gene: TRBJ1-2
D gene: -
V gene: TRBV29-1
clone size: few

CDR3 DNA: TGCGCCAGCAGCCAATGGGGACAGGGTAATCAGCCCCAGCATTTT
CDR3 protein: CASSQWGQGNQPQHF
J gene: TRBJ1-5
D gene: TRBD1
V gene: TRBV10-2
clone size: -

CDR3 DNA: TGTGCCAGCAGCCCCGGACAGGGCCGAAACACCATATATTTT
CDR3 protein: CASSPGQGRNTIYF
J gene: TRBJ1-3
D gene: TRBD1
V gene: TRBV7-2
clone size: few

CDR3 DNA: TGTGCCAGTAAGAGGGACAGGGGCTACGAGCAGTACTTC
CDR3 protein: CASKRDRGYEQYF
J gene: TRBJ2-7
D gene: TRBD1
V gene: TRBV19
clone size: -

CDR3 DNA: TGTGCCAGCAGCTTAGGGACCCTACAGACGCTTAACTATGGCTACACCTTC
CDR3 protein: CASSLGTLQTLNYGYTF
J gene: TRBJ1-2
D gene: -
V gene: TRBV7-2
clone size: few

CDR3 DNA: TGTGCCAGCAGGGACCGGGACAGTGGTGGAAACGCCATATATTTT
CDR3 protein: CASRDRDSGGNAIYF
J gene: TRBJ1-3
D gene: TRBD1
V gene: TRBV2
clone size: -

CDR3 DNA: TGTGCCAGCAGTGCCTTGAGACAGGGTTTCGCTAACTATGGCTACACCTTC
CDR3 protein: CASSALRQGFANYGYTF
J gene: TRBJ1-2
D gene: TRBD1
V gene: TRBV7-2
clone size: -

CDR3 DNA: TGCAGCGTTCCGGGGACAGACCAGCATTTT
CDR3 protein: CSVPGTDQHF
J gene: TRBJ1-5
D gene: TRBD1
V gene: TRBV29-1
clone size: -

CDR3 DNA: TGTGCCAGTAGTACGACAGGGGGAGGGCATCAGCCCCAGCATTTT
CDR3 protein: CASSTTGGGHQPQHF
J gene: TRBJ1-5
D gene: TRBD1
V gene: TRBV19
clone size: once

CDR3 DNA: TGTGCCAGCAGTGGACAGCTTAATTCATCCCTCCACTTT
CDR3 protein: CASSGQLNSSLHF
J gene: TRBJ1-6
D gene: -
V gene: TRBV2
clone size: -

CDR3 DNA: TGTGCCAGCAGCTTAGAACCAAACCACGTTGAAGCTTTCTTT
CDR3 protein: CASSLEPNHVEAFF
J gene: TRBJ1-1
D gene: -
V gene: TRBV7-9
clone size: few

CDR3 DNA: TGCGCCAGCAGCTGGGGGGCGGGGTCGTACAATGAGCAGTACTTC
CDR3 protein: CASSWGAGSYNEQYF
J gene: TRBJ2-7
D gene: -
V gene: TRBV5-1
clone size: -

CDR3 DNA: TGTGCCACCAGTGACTCCGGGGAGGGGGGCGATCAGCCCCAGCATTTT
CDR3 protein: CATSDSGEGGDQPQHF
J gene: TRBJ1-5
D gene: -
V gene: TRBV24-1
clone size: many

CDR3 DNA: TGTGCCAGCAGCAGTACAGTGATAAGCTCCTACGAGCAGTACTTC
CDR3 protein: CASSSTVISSYEQYF
J gene: TRBJ2-7
D gene: -
V gene: TRBV7-9
clone size: -

CDR3 DNA: TGTGCCAGCAGCCGCCTAAAAAGCGAGCAGTACTTC
CDR3 protein: CASSRLKSEQYF
J gene: TRBJ2-7
D gene: -
V gene: TRBV4-2
clone size: -

CDR3 DNA: TGTGCCAGTAAAACCCCGGGGGTCCAGCCCCAGCATTTT
CDR3 protein: CASKTPGVQPQHF
J gene: TRBJ1-5
D gene: -
V gene: TRBV19
clone size: few

CDR3 DNA: TGTGCTCCATCTCAGGGAAACACCGGGGAGCTGTTTTTT
CDR3 protein: CAPSQGNTGELFF
J gene: TRBJ2-2
D gene: -
V gene: TRBV25-1
clone size: -

CDR3 DNA: TGTGCCAGCAGAGGGGACGGGGGAATGAACACTGAAGCTTTCTTT
CDR3 protein: CASRGDGGMNTEAFF
J gene: TRBJ1-1
D gene: -
V gene: TRBV7-9
clone size: many

CDR3 DNA: TGTGCCAGCAGTTCCCCAGGGAGGGGGCAGGGTGATGAAAAACTGTTTTTT
CDR3 protein: CASSSPGRGQGDEKLFF
J gene: TRBJ1-4
D gene: TRBD1
V gene: TRBV2
clone size: -

CDR3 DNA: TGCGCCAGCAGCGGCAGGAACTCTGGGGCCAACGTCCTGACTTTC
CDR3 protein: CASSGRNSGANVLTF
J gene: TRBJ2-6
D gene: -
V gene: TRBV5-1
clone size: many

CDR3 DNA: TGTGCCAGTAGTATGGATTTTCATAATGAAAAACTGTTTTTT
CDR3 protein: CASSMDFHNEKLFF
J gene: TRBJ1-4
D gene: -
V gene: TRBV19
clone size: -

CDR3 DNA: TGCGCCAGCAGCCTACCCCGACAGGGGGGAGGTGATCCCCTCCACTTT
CDR3 protein: CASSLPRQGGGDPLHF
J gene: TRBJ1-6
D gene: TRBD1
V gene: TRBV5-1
clone size: few

CDR3 DNA: TGTGCCAGCAGTGAAGCCGCAGGGGGGAACACTGAAGCTTTCTTT
CDR3 protein: CASSEAAGGNTEAFF
J gene: TRBJ1-1
D gene: TRBD1
V gene: TRBV2
clone size: many

CDR3 DNA: TGTGCCAGCAGCGCACAGACTAGCTTGGGGCAGACCCAGTACTTC
CDR3 protein: CASSAQTSLGQTQYF
J gene: TRBJ2-5
D gene: TRBD2
V gene: TRBV5-4
clone size: -

CDR3 DNA: TGCAGTGCTCGCGTTAGCCGGGAATCGTCCTTT
CDR3 protein: CSARVSRESSF
J gene: TRBJ1-6
D gene: -
V gene: TRBV20-1
clone size: many

CDR3 DNA: TGTGCCAGCAGTGTTGGAGGACGGGAGACCCAGTACTTC
CDR3 protein: CASSVGGRETQYF
J gene: TRBJ2-5
D gene: -
V gene: TRBV2
clone size: few

CDR3 DNA: TGTGCCAGCAGCTATGCATCCGGGACAGCGACATATTTT
CDR3 protein: CASSYASGTATYF
J gene: TRBJ1-3
D gene: TRBD1
V gene: TRBV7-2
clone size: many

CDR3 DNA: TGTGCCACCAGTGACATCGGGACGGACTATGGCTACACCTTC
CDR3 protein: CATSDIGTDYGYTF
J gene: TRBJ1-2
D gene: -
V gene: TRBV24-1
clone size: many

CDR3 DNA: TGCAGCGGGGGGCTAGCGGGAAGGGTCGGGGAGCTGTTTTTT
CDR3 protein: CSGGLAGRVGELFF
J gene: TRBJ2-2
D gene: TRBD2
V gene: TRBV29-1
clone size: -

CDR3 DNA: TGCAGTGCGGAGAGGGGCGGAAATCAGCCCCAGCATTTT
CDR3 protein: CSAERGGNQPQHF
J gene: TRBJ1-5
D gene: -
V gene: TRBV20-1
clone size: -

CDR3 DNA: TGTGCCAGCAGCATAGAAGACAGGGAGATTACTTTCTTT
CDR3 protein: CASSIEDREITFF
J gene: TRBJ1-1
D gene: TRBD1
V gene: TRBV7-2
clone size: -

CDR3 DNA: TGTGCCAGCAGTGGAGGACAGGGGGACAATCAGCCCCAGCATTTT
CDR3 protein: CASSGGQGDNQPQHF
J gene: TRBJ1-5
D gene: TRBD1
V gene: TRBV7-2
clone size: -

CDR3 DNA: TGTGCCAGCAGCTCTGTTCTACGGGATAATGAAAAACTGTTTTTT
CDR3 protein: CASSSVLRDNEKLFF
J gene: TRBJ1-4
D gene: -
V gene: TRBV7-9
clone size: few

CDR3 DNA: TGTGCCAGCAGCTCCTTAGCGGGGGGGCCTGGAGAGACCCAGTACTTC
CDR3 protein: CASSSLAGGPGETQYF
J gene: TRBJ2-5
D gene: TRBD2
V gene: TRBV9
clone size: -

CDR3 DNA: TGTGCCAGCAGCGCTACAGGGAAGAGAGGGCATTCACCCCTCCACTTT
CDR3 protein: CASSATGKRGHSPLHF
J gene: TRBJ1-6
D gene: -
V gene: TRBV9
clone size: few

CDR3 DNA: TGTGCCAGCAAGGATGGGAGGGAACTGCCCCAGCATTTT
CDR3 protein: CASKDGRELPQHF
J gene: TRBJ1-5
D gene: -
V gene: TRBV2
clone size: once

CDR3 DNA: TGTGCCAGCAGGAGAACGGGGGACGTTAACTACGAGCAGTACTTC
CDR3 protein: CASRRTGDVNYEQYF
J gene: TRBJ2-7
D gene: -
V gene: TRBV6-5
clone size: -

CDR3 DNA: TGCAGTGCTGTTCCCCTGAACGAGCAGTACTTC
CDR3 protein: CSAVPLNEQYF
J gene: TRBJ2-7
D gene: -
V gene: TRBV20-1
clone size: many

CDR3 DNA: TGTGCCAGCAGCGTAGGGGGGATGGACTATGGCTACACCTTC
CDR3 protein: CASSVGGMDYGYTF
J gene: TRBJ1-2
D gene: -
V gene: TRBV9
clone size: many

CDR3 DNA: TGTGCCAGCAGCCTTACCCACCGACTAGCTCCAGGCACCGGGGAGCTGTTTTTT
CDR3 protein: CASSLTHRLAPGTGELFF
J gene: TRBJ2-2
D gene: TRBD2
V gene: TRBV9
clone size: -

CDR3 DNA: TGTGCCATCAGTGAGGACAGGAGCTCCTACGAGCAGTACTTC
CDR3 protein: CAISEDRSSYEQYF
J gene: TRBJ2-7
D gene: -
V gene: TRBV10-3
clone size: -

CDR3 DNA: TGTGCCACCAGTGAATCCGGTCACCCGGAGGAAAAACTGTTTTTT
CDR3 protein: CATSESGHPEEKLFF
J gene: TRBJ1-4
D gene: -
V gene: TRBV24-1
clone size: many

CDR3 DNA: TGTGCCAGTTGGAAGGGGGGCACTGAAGCTTTCTTT
CDR3 protein: CASWKGGTEAFF
J gene: TRBJ1-1
D gene: -
V gene: TRBV19
clone size: -

CDR3 DNA: TGTGCCAGCAGTTATTTGGGCAATCAGCCCCAGCATTTT
CDR3 protein: CASSYLGNQPQHF
J gene: TRBJ1-5
D gene: -
V gene: TRBV6-4
clone size: -

CDR3 DNA: TGCAGTGCCAGTGGGGCACTAGCGGGAGTCTACGAGCAGTACTTC
CDR3 protein: CSASGALAGVYEQYF
J gene: TRBJ2-7
D gene: TRBD2
V gene: TRBV20-1
clone size: few

CDR3 DNA: TGTGCCAGCAGTCCCGGGCCCTCTGGAAACACCATATATTTT
CDR3 protein: CASSPGPSGNTIYF
J gene: TRBJ1-3
D gene: -
V gene: TRBV7-2
clone size: few

CDR3 DNA: TGTGCCAGCAGCCTCGGGACTAGCGGGACCCAAGAGACCCAGTACTTC
CDR3 protein: CASSLGTSGTQETQYF
J gene: TRBJ2-5
D gene: TRBD2
V gene: TRBV7-2
clone size: many

CDR3 DNA: TGTGCCAGCAGTTCCTTCCTGGAAGCTTTCTTT
CDR3 protein: CASSSFLEAFF
J gene: TRBJ1-1
D gene: -
V gene: TRBV7-9
clone size: many

CDR3 DNA: TGTGCCAGCAGCTTTGAGGGAGGGGATTCACCCCTCCACTTT
CDR3 protein: CASSFEGGDSPLHF
J gene: TRBJ1-6
D gene: -
V gene: TRBV7-4
clone size: many

CDR3 DNA: TGTGCCACCAGCAGAGACCCTGTAGGTTCGACAGGGCTCCAGCCCCAGCATTTT
CDR3 protein: CATSRDPVGSTGLQPQHF
J gene: TRBJ1-5
D gene: TRBD1
V gene: TRBV15
clone size: many

CDR3 DNA: TGTGCCAGTAGTATTCCGGGGGGCTTTGGCTATGGCTACACCTTC
CDR3 protein: CASSIPGGFGYGYTF
J gene: TRBJ1-2
D gene: -
V gene: TRBV19
clone size: few

CDR3 DNA: TGTGCCAGCAGCGTCCACCTCCCGGGACAGGGTGCTGGAAACACCATATATTTT
CDR3 protein: CASSVHLPGQGAGNTIYF
J gene: TRBJ1-3
D gene: TRBD1
V gene: TRBV9
clone size: -

CDR3 DNA: TGTGCCAGCAGTGAAACGGGACAGGGGTTCGCTGGCTACACCTTC
CDR3 protein: CASSETGQGFAGYTF
J gene: TRBJ1-2
D gene: TRBD1
V gene: TRBV25-1
clone size: -

CDR3 DNA: TGTGCCAGCAGTTTACGGGAACCTGACGAGCAGTACTTC
CDR3 protein: CASSLREPDEQYF
J gene: TRBJ2-7
D gene: -
V gene: TRBV12-3/TRBV12-4
clone size: few

CDR3 DNA: TGTGCCAGTAGTATCTTGACAGGGGATCAGCCCCAGCATTTT
CDR3 protein: CASSILTGDQPQHF
J gene: TRBJ1-5
D gene: TRBD1
V gene: TRBV19
clone size: many

CDR3 DNA: TGTGCCAGCAGCTTGGTGGGGGGTAGCTCCTACGAGCAGTACTTC
CDR3 protein: CASSLVGGSSYEQYF
J gene: TRBJ2-7
D gene: -
V gene: TRBV7-9
clone size: many